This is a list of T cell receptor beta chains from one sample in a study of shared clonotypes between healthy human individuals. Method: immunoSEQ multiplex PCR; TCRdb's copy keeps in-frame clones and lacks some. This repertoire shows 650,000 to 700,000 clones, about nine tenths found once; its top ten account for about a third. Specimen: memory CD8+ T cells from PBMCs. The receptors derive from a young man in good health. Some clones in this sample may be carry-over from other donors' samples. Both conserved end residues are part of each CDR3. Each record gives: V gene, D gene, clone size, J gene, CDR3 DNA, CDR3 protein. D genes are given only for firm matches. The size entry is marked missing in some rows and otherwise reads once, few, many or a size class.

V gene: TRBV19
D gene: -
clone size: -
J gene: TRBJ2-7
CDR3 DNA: TGTGCCAGTAGCTACCGTCCGGGGAGCTCCTACGAGCAGTACTTC
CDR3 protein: CASSYRPGSSYEQYF

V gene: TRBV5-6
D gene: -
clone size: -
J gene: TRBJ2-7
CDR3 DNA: TGTGCCAGCAGCTTGGCCGGAGGCGGGTGGGGCTCCTACGAGCAGTACTTC
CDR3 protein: CASSLAGGGWGSYEQYF

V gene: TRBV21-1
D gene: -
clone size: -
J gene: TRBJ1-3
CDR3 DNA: TGTGCCAGCAGCAGGGTCTTTGTGGTCCCCCAGGGGGCAGGAAGCACCATATATTTT
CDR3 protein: CASSRVFVVPQGAGSTIYF

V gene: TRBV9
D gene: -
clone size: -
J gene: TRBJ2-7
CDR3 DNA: TGTGCCAGCAGCGCTCAACCGGGACCAGGATATTACGAGCAGTACTTC
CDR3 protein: CASSAQPGPGYYEQYF

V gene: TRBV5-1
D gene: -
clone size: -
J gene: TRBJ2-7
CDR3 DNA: TGCGCCAGCAGCTTGGCGGCAGGGATAATCTACGAGCAGTACTTC
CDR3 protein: CASSLAAGIIYEQYF

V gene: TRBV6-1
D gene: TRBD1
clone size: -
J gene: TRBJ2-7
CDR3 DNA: TGTGCCAGCAGTGAACTGGGACAGGGGGTCATCGAGCAGTACTTC
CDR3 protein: CASSELGQGVIEQYF

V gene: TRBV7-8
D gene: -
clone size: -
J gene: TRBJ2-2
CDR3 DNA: TGTGCCAGCAGCCAAAGGAGTAGGACCGGGGAGCTGTTTTTT
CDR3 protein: CASSQRSRTGELFF

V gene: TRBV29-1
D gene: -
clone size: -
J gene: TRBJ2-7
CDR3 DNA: TGCAGCGTTGGAACAGGGATTAACGAGCAGTACTTC
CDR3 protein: CSVGTGINEQYF

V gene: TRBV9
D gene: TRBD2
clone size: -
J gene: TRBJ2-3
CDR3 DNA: TGTGCCAGCAGCGTAGCGGGAGGGGTCGTGAGCACAGATACGCAGTATTTT
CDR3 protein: CASSVAGGVVSTDTQYF

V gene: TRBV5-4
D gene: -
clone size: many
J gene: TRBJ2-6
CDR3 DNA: TGTGCCAGCAGCTCCAGGGGCTACGGCTCTGTTTGGGCCAACGTCCTGACTTTC
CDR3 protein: CASSSRGYGSVWANVLTF

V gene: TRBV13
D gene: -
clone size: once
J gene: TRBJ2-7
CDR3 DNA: TGTGCCAGCAGCCCCGCCCGAACCTACGAGCAGTACTTC
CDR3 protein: CASSPARTYEQYF

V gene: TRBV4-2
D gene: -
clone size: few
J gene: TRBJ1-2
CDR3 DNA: TGTGCCAGCAGCCATATAGACAGGACTTATGGCTACACCTTC
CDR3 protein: CASSHIDRTYGYTF

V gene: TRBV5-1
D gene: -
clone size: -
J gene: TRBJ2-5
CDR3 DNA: TGCGCCAGCAGCACGCGGACGGAACGCCAAGAGACCCAGTACTTC
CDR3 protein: CASSTRTERQETQYF

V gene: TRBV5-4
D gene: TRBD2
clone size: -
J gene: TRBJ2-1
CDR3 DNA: TGTGCCAGCAGCTTGGGGGTAGCGGGAGGGAATGAGCAGTTCTTC
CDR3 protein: CASSLGVAGGNEQFF

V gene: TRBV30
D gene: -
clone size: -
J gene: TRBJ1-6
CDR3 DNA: TGTGCCTGGAGTTTAATGGGGGGTAATTCACCCCTCCACTTT
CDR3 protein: CAWSLMGGNSPLHF

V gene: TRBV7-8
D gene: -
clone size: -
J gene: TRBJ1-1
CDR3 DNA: TGTGCCAGCAGCTTAGAACCGGGGACGAACACTGAAGCTTTCTTT
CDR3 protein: CASSLEPGTNTEAFF

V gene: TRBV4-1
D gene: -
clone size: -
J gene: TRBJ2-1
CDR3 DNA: TGCGCCAGCAGCCAAAGAGAGGGGGTCAATGAGCAGTTCTTC
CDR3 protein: CASSQREGVNEQFF

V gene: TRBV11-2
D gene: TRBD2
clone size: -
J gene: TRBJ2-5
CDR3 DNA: TGTGCCAGCAGCTTACATAGCGGGACGGGTCAAGAGACCCAGTACTTC
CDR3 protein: CASSLHSGTGQETQYF

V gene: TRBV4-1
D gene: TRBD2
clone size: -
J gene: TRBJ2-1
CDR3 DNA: TGCGCCAGCAGCCAGCGAGCGGGGGGGGGCTACAATGAGCAGTTCTTC
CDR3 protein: CASSQRAGGGYNEQFF

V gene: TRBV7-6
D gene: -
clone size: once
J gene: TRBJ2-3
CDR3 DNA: TGTGCCAGCAGCCAAAGTAGCTCAGATACGCAGTATTTT
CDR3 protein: CASSQSSSDTQYF

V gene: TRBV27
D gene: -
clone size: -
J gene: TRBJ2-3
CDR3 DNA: TGTGCCAGCAGTTTGCTAGGCACAGATACGCAGTATTTT
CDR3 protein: CASSLLGTDTQYF

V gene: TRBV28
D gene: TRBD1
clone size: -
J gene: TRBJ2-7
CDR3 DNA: TGTGCCAGCAGTACCCGGACAGGGGCCCCCTACGAGCAGTACTTC
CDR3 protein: CASSTRTGAPYEQYF

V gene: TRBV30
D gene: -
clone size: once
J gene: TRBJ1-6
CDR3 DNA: TGTGCCTGGGGGGACACCTATAATTCACCCCTCCACTTT
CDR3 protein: CAWGDTYNSPLHF

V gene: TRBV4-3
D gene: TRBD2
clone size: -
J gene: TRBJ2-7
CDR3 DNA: TGCGCCAGCAGCCATGACATAAGCGGGAGGCCTTTCTACGAGCAGTACTTC
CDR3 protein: CASSHDISGRPFYEQYF

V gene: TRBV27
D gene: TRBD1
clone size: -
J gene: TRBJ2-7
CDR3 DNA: TGTGCCAGCAGTCAGAAGACAGGGTCAAGCTCCTACGAGCAGTACTTC
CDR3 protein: CASSQKTGSSSYEQYF

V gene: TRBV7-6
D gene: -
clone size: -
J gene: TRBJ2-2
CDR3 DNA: TGTGCCAGCAGCTACAACAGGGTTAACACCGGGGAGCTGTTTTTT
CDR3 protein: CASSYNRVNTGELFF

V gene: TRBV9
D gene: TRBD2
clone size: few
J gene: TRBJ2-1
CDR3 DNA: TGTGCCAGCAGCGAGGGGGGGACTAGCGGCTACAATGAGCAGTTCTTC
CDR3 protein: CASSEGGTSGYNEQFF

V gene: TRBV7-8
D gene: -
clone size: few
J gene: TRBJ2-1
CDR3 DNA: TGTGCCAGCAGGGAGCAAACGGGTTGGGATGAGCAGTTCTTC
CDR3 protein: CASREQTGWDEQFF

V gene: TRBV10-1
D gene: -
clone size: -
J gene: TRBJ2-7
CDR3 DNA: TGCGCCAGCAGTAACAGGGACCTCTACGAGCAGTACTTC
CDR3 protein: CASSNRDLYEQYF

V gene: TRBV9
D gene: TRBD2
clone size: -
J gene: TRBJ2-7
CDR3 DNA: TGTGCCAGCAGCGGGACTAGCGTCTCCTACGAGCAGTACTTC
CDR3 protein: CASSGTSVSYEQYF

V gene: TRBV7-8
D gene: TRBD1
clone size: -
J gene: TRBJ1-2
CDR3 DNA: TGTGCCAGCAGCCTGTCAGTGGACAGGCCTAACTATGGCTACACCTTC
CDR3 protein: CASSLSVDRPNYGYTF

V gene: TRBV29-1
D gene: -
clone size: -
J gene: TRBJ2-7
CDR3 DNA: TGCAGCGTTTTGGCCAACGAGCAGTACTTC
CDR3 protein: CSVLANEQYF

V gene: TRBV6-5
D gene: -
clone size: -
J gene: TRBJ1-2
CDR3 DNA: TGTGCCAGCAGTCCCACAGGGAACTATGGCTACACCTTC
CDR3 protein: CASSPTGNYGYTF

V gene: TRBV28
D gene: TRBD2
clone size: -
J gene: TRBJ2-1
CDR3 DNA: TGTGCCAGCAGTTTGCTAGCGGGGAGCTCCTACAATGAGCAGTTCTTC
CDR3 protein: CASSLLAGSSYNEQFF

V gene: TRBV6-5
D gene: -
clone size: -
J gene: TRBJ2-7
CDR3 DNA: TGTGCCAGCTGCTCGGTTGCGCGGGTTCACTTC
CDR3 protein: CASCSVARVHF

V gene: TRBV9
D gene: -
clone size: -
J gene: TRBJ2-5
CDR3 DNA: TGTGCCAGCAGCGTAGATCTGGGGAGGAAAGAGACCCAGTACTTC
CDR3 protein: CASSVDLGRKETQYF

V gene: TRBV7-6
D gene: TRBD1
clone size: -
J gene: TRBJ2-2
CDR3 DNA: TGTGCCAGCAGCCCTGGGACAGGGGGCTGGACCGGGGAGCTGTTTTTT
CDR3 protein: CASSPGTGGWTGELFF

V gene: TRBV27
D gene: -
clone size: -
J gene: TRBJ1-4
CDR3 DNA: TGTGCCAGCAGTTTATATACCCGCGGGGGCCCGGAGGGAAAACTGTTTTTT
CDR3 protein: CASSLYTRGGPEGKLFF

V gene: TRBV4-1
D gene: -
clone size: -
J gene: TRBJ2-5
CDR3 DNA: TGCGCCAGCAGCCAAGATAGGCTAGCGGAGACCCAGTACTTC
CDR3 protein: CASSQDRLAETQYF

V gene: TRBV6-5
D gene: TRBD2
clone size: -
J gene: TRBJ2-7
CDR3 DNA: TGTGCCAGCTCCTTAGCGGGGGGTTACGAGCAGTACTTC
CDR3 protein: CASSLAGGYEQYF

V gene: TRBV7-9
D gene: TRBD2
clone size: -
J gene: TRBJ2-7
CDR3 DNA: TGTGCCAGCAGCTTAGCAGCGGGAGGCACCTACGAGCAGTACTTC
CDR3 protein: CASSLAAGGTYEQYF

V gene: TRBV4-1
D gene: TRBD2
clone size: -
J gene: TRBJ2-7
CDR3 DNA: TGCGCCAGCAGCCAAGATTTTCAGCGGGGAAGGTACGAGCAGTACTTC
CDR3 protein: CASSQDFQRGRYEQYF

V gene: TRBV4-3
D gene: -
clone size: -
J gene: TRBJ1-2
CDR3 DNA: TGCGCCAGCAGCCACCTTGAGGGCCCCTTGAGTTCCTACACCTTC
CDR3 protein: CASSHLEGPLSSYTF

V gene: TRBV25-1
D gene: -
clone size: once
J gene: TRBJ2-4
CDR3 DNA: TGTGCCAGCACTCCCTCTTACATTCAGTACTTC
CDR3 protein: CASTPSYIQYF

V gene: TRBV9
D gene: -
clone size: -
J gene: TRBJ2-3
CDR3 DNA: TGTGCCAGCAGCGATCGCCGGGACTTAAGCACAGATACGCAGTATTTT
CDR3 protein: CASSDRRDLSTDTQYF

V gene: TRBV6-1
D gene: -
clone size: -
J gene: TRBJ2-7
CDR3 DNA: TGTGCCAGCAGTCTGACACCGAGCTCCTACGAGCAGTACTTC
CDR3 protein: CASSLTPSSYEQYF

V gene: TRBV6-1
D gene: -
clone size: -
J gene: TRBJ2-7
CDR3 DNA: TGTGCCAGCAGAGAACCACGGACGACAAGGCGCCTATACGAGCAGTACTTC
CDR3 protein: CASREPRTTRRLYEQYF

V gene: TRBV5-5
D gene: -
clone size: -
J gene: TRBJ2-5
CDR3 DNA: TGTGCCAGCAGCTTGGCCAGGACGGACTATCCACAAGAGACCCAGTACTTC
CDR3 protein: CASSLARTDYPQETQYF

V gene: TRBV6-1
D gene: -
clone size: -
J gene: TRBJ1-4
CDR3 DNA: TGTGCCAGCAGTGAATACGGGTGGGGGTACGGTGAAAAACTGTTTTTT
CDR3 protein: CASSEYGWGYGEKLFF

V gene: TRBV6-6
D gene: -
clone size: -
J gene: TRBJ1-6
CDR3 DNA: TGTGCCAGCACTCACGGGAATTCACCCCTCCACTTT
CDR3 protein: CASTHGNSPLHF

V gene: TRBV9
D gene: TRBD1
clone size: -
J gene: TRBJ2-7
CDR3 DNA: TGTGCCAGCAGCCCCTGGACAGGGTCCTACGAGCAGTACTTC
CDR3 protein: CASSPWTGSYEQYF

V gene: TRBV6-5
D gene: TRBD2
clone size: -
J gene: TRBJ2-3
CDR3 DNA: TGTGCCAGCAACCAGGGACTAGCGGCCACAGATACGCAGTATTTT
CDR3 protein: CASNQGLAATDTQYF

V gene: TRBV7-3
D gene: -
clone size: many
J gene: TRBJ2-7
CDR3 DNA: TGTGCCAGCAGCTTAGAAGGGGGACCGACCCCCTACGAGCAGTACTTC
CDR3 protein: CASSLEGGPTPYEQYF